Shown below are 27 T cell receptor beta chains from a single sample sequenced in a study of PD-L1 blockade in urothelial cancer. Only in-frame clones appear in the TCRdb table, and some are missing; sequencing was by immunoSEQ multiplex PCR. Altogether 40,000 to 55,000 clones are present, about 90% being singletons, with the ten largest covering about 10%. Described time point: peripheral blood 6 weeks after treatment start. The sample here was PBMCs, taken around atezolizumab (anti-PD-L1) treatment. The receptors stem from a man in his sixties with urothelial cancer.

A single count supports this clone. Written as DNA, the CDR3 is TGCAGCGTGGGGACAGGAGGAGCCTCGGGCTACACCTTC. This translates into CSVGTGGASGYTF. This chain joins TRBV29-1 and TRBJ1-2; 8 bases agree with TRBD1. The V and J ends lost 6 bases and 8 bases, in that order; junction bases with no gene match: 11. The CDR3 runs 13 residues. Germline CDR1 and CDR2: SQVTM and ANQGSEA.

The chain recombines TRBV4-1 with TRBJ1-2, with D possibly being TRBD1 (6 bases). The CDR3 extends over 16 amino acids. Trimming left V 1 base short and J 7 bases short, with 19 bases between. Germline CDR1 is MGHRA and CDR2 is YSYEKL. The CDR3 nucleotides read TGCGCCAGCAGCCAAGTTGTACAGGGCGGAATCGGTGGCTACACCTTC. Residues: CASSQVVQGGIGGYTF.

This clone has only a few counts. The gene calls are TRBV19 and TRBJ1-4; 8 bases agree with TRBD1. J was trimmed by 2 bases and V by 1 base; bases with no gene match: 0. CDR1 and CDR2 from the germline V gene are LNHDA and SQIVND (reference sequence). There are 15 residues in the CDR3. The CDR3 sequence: CASSIGTGTNEKLFF. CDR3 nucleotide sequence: TGTGCCAGTAGTATAGGGACAGGGACTAATGAAAAACTGTTTTTT.

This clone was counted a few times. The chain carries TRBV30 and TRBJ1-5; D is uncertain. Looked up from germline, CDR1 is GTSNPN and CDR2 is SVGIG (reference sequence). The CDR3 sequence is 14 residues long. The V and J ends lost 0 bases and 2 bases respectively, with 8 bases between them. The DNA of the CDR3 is TGTGCCTGGAGTGTTTACAGTGGCAATCAGCCCCAGCATTTT. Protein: CAWSVYSGNQPQHF.

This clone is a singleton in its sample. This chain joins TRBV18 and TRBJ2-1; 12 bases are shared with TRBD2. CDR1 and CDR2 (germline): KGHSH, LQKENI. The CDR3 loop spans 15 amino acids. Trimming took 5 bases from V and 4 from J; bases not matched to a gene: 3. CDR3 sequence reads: CASSGTSGGYNEQFF. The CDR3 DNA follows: TGTGCCAGCTCAGGAACTAGCGGGGGGTACAATGAGCAGTTCTTC.

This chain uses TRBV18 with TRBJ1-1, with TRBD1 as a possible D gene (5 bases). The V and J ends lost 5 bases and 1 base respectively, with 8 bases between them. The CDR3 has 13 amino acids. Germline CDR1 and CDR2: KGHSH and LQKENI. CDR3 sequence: CASSGGQNTEAFF. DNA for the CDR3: TGTGCCAGCTCAGGCGGACAGAACACTGAAGCTTTCTTT.

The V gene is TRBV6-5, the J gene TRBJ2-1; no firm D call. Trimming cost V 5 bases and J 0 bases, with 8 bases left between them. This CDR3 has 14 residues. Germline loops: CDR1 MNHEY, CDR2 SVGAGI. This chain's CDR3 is CASSPQLSYNEQFF. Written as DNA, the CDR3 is TGTGCCAGCAGTCCACAGCTCTCCTACAATGAGCAGTTCTTC.

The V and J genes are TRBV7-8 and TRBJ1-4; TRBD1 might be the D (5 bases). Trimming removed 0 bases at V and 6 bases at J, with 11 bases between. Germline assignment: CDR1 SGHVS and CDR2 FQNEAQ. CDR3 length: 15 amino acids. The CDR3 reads CASSLALGGDEKLFF. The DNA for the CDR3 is TGTGCCAGCAGCTTAGCCCTCGGGGGGGATGAAAAACTGTTTTTT.

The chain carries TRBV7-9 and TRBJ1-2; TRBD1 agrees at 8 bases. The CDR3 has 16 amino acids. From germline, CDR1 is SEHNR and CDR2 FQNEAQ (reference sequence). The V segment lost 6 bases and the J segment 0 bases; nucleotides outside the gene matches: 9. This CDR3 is CASSLTGTGPNYGYTF. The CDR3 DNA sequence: TGTGCCAGCAGTTTGACCGGGACAGGCCCTAACTATGGCTACACCTTC.

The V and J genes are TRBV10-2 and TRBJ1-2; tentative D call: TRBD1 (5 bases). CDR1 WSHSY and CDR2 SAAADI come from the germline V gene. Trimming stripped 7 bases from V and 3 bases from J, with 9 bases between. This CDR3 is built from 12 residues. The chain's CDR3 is CASKPQDYGYTF. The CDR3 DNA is TGCGCCAGCAAACCACAGGACTATGGCTACACCTTC.

The CDR3 coding sequence is TGTGCCAGCAGCGCCGGCGGGAGGGGGCCTAATGAAAAACTGTTTTTT. Protein product: CASSAGGRGPNEKLFF. The chain uses TRBV7-6 and TRBJ1-4; 7 nucleotides agree with TRBD1. The junction had 9 bases not matched to a gene; V was cut back by 5 bases and J by 3 bases. Germline V gene sequence: CDR1 SGHVS, CDR2 FNYEAQ. The length of the CDR3 is 16 residues. The entire variable domain, with the rest obtained from reference TRBV7-6 and TRBJ1-4, is as follows: GAGVSQSPRYKVTKRGQDVALRCDPISGHVSLYWYRQALGQGPEFLTYFNYEAQQDKSGLPNDRFSAERPEGSISTLTIQRTEQRDSAMYRCASSAGGRGPNEKLFFGSGTQLSVL.

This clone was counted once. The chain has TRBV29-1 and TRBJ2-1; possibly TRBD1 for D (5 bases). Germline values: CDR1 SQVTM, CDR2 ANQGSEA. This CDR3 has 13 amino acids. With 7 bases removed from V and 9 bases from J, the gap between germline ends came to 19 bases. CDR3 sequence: CSAPLQGTGEQFF. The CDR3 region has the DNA TGCAGCGCCCCCCTGCAGGGAACAGGTGAGCAGTTCTTC.

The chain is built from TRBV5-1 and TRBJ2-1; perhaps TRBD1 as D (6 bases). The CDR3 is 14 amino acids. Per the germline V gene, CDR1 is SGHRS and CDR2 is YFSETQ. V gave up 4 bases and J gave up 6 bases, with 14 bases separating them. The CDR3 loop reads CASSPEQGGNEQFF. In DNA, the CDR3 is TGCGCCAGCAGCCCAGAACAGGGCGGCAATGAGCAGTTCTTC.

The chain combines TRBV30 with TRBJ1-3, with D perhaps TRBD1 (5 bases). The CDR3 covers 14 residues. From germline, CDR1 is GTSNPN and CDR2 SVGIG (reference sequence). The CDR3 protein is CAQDRGLGGNTIYF. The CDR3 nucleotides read TGTGCTCAGGATCGGGGGTTAGGTGGAAACACCATATATTTT.

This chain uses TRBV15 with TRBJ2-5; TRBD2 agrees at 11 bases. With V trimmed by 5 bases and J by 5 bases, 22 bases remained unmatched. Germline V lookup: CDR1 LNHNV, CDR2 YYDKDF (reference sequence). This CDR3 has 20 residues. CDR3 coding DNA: TGTGCCACCAGCGGGGCACTAGCGGGGGCGTGGATGGGCGGTCGGGAGACCCAGTACTTC. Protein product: CATSGALAGAWMGGRETQYF.

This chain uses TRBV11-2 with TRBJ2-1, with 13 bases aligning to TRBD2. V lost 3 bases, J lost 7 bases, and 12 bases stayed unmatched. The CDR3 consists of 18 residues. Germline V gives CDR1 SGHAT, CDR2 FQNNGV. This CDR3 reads CASSFTSGGALMSNEQFF. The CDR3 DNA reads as TGTGCCAGCAGCTTCACTAGCGGGGGGGCCCTTATGTCTAATGAGCAGTTCTTC.

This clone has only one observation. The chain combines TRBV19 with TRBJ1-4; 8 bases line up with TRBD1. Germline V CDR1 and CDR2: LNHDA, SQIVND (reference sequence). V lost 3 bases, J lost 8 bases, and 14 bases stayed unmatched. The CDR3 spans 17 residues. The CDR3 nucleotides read TGTGCCAGTAGTATTCCCCTGGACAGGGTGGTAAGGGAAAAACTGTTTTTT. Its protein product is CASSIPLDRVVREKLFF.

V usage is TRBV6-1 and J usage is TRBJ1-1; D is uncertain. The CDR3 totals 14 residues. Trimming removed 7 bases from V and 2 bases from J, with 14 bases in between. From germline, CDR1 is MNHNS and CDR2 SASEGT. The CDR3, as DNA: TGTGCCAGCACTTCCCCGGTCGATAACACTGAAGCTTTCTTT. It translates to CASTSPVDNTEAFF.

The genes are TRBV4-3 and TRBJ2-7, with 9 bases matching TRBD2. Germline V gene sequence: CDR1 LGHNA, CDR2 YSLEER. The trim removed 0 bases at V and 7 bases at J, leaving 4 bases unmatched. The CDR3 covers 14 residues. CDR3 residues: CASSQELAGGEQYF. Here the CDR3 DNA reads TGCGCCAGCAGCCAAGAACTAGCGGGTGGGGAGCAGTACTTC.

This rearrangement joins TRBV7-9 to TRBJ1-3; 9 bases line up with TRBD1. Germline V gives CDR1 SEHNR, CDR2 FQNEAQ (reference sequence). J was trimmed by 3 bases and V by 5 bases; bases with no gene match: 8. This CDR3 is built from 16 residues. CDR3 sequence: CASSPSDRGGGNTIYF. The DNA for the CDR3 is TGTGCCAGCAGCCCCTCAGACAGGGGGGGTGGAAACACCATATATTTT.

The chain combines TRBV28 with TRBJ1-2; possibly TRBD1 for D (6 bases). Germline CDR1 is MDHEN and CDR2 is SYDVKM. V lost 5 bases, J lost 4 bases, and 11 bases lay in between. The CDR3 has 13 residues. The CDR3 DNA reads TGTGCCAGCAGTGGGGACATTTTCTATGGCTACACCTTC. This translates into CASSGDIFYGYTF.

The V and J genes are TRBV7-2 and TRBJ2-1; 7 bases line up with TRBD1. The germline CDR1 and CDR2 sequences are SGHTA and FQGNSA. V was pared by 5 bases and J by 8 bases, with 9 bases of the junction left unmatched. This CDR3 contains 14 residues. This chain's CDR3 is CASSMDRNGDEQFF. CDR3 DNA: TGTGCCAGCAGCATGGACAGGAACGGGGATGAGCAGTTCTTC.

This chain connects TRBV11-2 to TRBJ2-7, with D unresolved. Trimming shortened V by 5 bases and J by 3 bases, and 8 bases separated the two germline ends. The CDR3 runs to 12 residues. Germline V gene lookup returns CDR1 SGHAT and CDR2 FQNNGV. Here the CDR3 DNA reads TGTGCCAGCAGCCCCTCCTACTACGAGCAGTACTTC. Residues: CASSPSYYEQYF.

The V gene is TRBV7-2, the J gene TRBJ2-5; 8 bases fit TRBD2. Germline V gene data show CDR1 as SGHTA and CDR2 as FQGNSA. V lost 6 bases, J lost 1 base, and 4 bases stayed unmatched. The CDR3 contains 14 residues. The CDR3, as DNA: TGTGCCAGCAGTCAGACTAGCGCCCAAGAGACCCAGTACTTC. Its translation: CASSQTSAQETQYF.

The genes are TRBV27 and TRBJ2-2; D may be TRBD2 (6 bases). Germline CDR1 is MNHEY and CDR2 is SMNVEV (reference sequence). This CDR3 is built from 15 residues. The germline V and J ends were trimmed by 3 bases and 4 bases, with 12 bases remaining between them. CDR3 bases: TGTGCCAGCAGTTTGGGGGGATCCTTCACCGGGGAGCTGTTTTTT. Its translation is CASSLGGSFTGELFF.

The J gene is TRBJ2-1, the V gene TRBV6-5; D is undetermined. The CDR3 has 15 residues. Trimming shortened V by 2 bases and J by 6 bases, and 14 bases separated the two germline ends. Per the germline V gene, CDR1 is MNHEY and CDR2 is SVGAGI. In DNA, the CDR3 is TGTGCCAGCAGTTACGAGCCACAGATTCCCAATGAGCAGTTCTTC. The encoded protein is CASSYEPQIPNEQFF.

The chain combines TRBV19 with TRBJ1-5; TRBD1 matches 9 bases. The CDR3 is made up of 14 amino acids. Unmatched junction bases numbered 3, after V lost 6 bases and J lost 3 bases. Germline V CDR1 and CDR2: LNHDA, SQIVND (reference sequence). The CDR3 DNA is TGTGCCAGTAGGGGGACAGGGAACAATCAGCCCCAGCATTTT. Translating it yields CASRGTGNNQPQHF.